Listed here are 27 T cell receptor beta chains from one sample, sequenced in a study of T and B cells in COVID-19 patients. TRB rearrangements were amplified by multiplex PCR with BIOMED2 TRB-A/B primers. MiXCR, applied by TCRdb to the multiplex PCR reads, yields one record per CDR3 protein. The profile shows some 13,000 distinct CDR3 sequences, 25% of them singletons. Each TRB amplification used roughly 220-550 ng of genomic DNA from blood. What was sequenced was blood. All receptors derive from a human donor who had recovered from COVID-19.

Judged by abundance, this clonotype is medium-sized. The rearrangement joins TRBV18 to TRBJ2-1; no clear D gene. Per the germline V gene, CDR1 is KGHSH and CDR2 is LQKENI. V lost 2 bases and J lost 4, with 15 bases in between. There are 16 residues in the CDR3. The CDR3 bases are TGTGCCAGCTCACCAGCCCGTTTAACACCTTACAATGAGCAGTTCTTC. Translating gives CASSPARLTPYNEQFF.

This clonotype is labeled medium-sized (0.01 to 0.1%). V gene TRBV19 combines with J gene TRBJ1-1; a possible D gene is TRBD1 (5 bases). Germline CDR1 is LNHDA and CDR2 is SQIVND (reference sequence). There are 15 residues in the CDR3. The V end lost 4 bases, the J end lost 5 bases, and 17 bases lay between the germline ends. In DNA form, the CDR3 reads TGTGCCAGTAGTACATACATGGGGGAAAAAACTGAAGCTTTCTTT. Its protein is CASSTYMGEKTEAFF.

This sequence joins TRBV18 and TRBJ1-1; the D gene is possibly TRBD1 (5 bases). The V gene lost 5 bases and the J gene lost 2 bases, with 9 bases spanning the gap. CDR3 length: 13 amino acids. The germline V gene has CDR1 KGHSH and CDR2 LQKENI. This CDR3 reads CASSIRENTEAFF. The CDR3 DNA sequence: TGTGCCAGCTCAATCAGGGAAAACACTGAAGCTTTCTTT.

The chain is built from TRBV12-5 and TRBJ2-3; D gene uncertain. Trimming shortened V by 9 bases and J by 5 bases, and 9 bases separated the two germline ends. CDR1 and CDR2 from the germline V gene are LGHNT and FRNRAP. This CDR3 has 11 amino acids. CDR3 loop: CASQLEDTQYF. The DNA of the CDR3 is TGTGCTAGCCAGCTGGAAGATACGCAGTATTTT.

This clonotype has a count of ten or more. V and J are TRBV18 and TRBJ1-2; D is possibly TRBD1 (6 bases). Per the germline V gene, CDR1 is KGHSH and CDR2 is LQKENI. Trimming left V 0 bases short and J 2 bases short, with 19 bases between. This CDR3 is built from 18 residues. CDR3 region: CASSPPDGIRGTNYGYTF. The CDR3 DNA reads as TGTGCCAGCTCACCACCGGACGGGATAAGGGGGACAAACTATGGCTACACCTTC.

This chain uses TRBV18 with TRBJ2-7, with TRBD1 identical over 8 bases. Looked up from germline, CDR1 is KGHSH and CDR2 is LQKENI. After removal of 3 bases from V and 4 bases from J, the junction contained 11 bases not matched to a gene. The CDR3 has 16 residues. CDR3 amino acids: CASSPPGQGAWYEQYF. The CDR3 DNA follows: TGTGCCAGCTCACCCCCGGGGCAGGGGGCATGGTACGAGCAGTACTTC.

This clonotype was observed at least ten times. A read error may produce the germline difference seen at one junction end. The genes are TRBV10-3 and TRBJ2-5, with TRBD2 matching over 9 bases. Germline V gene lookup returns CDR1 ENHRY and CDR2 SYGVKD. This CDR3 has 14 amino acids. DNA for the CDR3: TGTGCCAGCAGTGCGGGAGGGGGGGCGGAGACCCAGTACTTC. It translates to CASSAGGGAETQYF.

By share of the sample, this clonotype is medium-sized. The chain's CDR3 is CASSIKGLAFHEQFF. The CDR3 DNA reads TGTGCCAGTAGTATTAAAGGACTAGCATTCCATGAGCAGTTCTTC. The rearrangement links TRBV19 to TRBJ2-1, with 8 bases matching TRBD2. This CDR3 comprises 15 residues. Germline V gene sequence: CDR1 LNHDA, CDR2 SQIVND (reference sequence). With V trimmed by 3 bases and J by 8 bases, 9 bases remained unmatched.

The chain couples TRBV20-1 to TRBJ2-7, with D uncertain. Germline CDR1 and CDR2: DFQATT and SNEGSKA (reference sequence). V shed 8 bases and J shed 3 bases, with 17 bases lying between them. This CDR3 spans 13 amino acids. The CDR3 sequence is CSTQSPRNYEQYF. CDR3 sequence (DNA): TGCAGTACACAATCCCCGCGGAACTACGAGCAGTACTTC.

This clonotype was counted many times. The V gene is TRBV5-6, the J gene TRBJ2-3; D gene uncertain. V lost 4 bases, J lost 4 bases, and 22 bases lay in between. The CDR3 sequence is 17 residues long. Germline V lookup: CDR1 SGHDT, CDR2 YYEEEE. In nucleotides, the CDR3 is TGTGCCAGCAGCCGGCCGGGTTACTACCCTGGCGCAGATACGCAGTATTTT. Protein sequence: CASSRPGYYPGADTQYF.

CDR3 residues: CASGRVGNPDTQYF. The CDR3 DNA sequence: TGTGCCAGCGGGAGGGTGGGAAACCCAGATACGCAGTATTTT. The chain carries TRBV6-5 and TRBJ2-3; 7 positions agree with TRBD2. This CDR3 comprises 14 residues. Germline assignment: CDR1 MNHEY and CDR2 SVGAGI. V lost 8 bases, J lost 4 bases, and 9 bases stayed unmatched.

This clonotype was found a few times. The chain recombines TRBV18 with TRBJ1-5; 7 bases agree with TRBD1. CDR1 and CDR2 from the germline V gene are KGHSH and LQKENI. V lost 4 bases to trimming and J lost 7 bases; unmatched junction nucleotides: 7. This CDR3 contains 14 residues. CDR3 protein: CASSQGGLGQPQHF. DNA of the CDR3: TGTGCCAGCTCACAAGGGGGCTTGGGGCAGCCCCAGCATTTT.

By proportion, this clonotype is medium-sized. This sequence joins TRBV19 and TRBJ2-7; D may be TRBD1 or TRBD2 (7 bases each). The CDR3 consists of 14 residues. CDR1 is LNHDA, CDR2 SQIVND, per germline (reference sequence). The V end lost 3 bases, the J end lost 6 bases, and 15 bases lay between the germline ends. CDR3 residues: CASSMGGGLAEQYF. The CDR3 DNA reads TGTGCCAGTAGTATGGGAGGGGGCTTGGCCGAGCAGTACTTC.

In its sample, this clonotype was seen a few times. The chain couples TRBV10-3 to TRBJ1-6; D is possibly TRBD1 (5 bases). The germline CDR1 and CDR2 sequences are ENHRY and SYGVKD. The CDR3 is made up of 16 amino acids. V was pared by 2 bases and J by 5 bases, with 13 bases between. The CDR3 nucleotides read TGTGCCATCAGTGAGGCGGGGGGTAGGAATAATTCACCCCTCCACTTT. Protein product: CAISEAGGRNNSPLHF.

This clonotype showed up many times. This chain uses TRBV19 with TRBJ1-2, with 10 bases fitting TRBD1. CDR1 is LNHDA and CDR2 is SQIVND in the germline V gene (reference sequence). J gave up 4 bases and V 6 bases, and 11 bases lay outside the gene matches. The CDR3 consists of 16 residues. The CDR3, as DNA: TGTGCCAGTAGCCGGACAGGGGGTCCTTTTTTCTATGGCTACACCTTC. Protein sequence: CASSRTGGPFFYGYTF.

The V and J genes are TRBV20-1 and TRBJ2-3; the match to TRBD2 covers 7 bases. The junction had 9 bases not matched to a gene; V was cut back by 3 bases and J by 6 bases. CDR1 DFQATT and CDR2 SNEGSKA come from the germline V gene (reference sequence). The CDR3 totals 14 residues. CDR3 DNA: TGCAGTGCTAGCCCCCACGGGAGGCTTGATACGCAGTATTTT. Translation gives CSASPHGRLDTQYF.

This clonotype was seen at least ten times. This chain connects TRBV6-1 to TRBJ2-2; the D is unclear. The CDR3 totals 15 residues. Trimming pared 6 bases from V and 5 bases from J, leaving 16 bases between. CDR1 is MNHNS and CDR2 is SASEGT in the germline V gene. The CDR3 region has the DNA TGTGCCAGCAGACTTCGTCGAGTGGAAACCGGGGAGCTGTTTTTT. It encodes CASRLRRVETGELFF.

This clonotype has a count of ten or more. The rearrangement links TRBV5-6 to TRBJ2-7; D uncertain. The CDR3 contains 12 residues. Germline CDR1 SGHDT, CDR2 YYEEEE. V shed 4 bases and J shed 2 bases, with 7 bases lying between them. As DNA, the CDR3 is TGTGCCAGCAGCATTGGGGCCTACGAGCAGTACTTC. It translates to CASSIGAYEQYF.

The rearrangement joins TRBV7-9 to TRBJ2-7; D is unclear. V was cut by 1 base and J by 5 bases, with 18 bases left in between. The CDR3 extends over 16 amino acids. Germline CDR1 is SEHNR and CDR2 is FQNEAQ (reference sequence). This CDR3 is CASSLGLGRVDDEQYF. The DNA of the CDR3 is TGTGCCAGCAGCTTAGGATTGGGTAGGGTAGACGACGAGCAGTACTTC.

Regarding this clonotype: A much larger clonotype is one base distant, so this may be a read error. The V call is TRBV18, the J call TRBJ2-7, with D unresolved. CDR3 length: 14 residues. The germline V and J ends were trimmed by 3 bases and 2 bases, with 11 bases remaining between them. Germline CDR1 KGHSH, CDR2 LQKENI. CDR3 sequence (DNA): TGTGCCAGCTCACCGGGAAAGAGTACCTACGAGCAGTACTTC. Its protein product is CASSPGKSTYEQYF.

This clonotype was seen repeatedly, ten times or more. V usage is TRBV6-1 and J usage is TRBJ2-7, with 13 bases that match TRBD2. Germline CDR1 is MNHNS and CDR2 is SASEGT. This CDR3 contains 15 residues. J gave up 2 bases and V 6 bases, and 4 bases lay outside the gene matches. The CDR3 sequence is CASSEGLAGTYEQYF. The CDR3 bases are TGTGCCAGCAGCGAGGGACTAGCGGGGACCTACGAGCAGTACTTC.

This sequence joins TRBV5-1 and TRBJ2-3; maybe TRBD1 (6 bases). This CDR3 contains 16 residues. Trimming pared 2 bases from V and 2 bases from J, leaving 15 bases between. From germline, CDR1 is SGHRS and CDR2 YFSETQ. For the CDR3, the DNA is TGCGCCAGCAGCTTTGCCTTAGGGGGTACCACAGATACGCAGTATTTT. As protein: CASSFALGGTTDTQYF.

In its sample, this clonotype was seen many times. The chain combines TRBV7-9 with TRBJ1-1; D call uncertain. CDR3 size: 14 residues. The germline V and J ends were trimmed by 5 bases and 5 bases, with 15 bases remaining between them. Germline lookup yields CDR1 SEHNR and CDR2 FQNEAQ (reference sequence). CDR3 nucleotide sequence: TGTGCCAGCAGCCCACCGCGGGGTCGAACTGAAGCTTTCTTT. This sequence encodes CASSPPRGRTEAFF. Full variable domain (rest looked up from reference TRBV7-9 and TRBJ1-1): DTGVSQNPRHKITKRGQNVTFRCDPISEHNRLYWYRQTLGQGPEFLTYFQNEAQLEKSRLLSDRFSAERPKGSFSTLEIQRTEQGDSAMYLCASSPPRGRTEAFFGQGTRLTVV.

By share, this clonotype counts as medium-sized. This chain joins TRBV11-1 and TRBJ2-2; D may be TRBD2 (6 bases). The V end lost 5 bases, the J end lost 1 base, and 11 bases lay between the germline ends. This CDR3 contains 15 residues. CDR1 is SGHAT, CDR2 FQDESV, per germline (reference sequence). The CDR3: CASSPLGGNTGELFF. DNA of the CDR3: TGTGCCAGCAGCCCTCTCGGGGGGAACACCGGGGAGCTGTTTTTT.

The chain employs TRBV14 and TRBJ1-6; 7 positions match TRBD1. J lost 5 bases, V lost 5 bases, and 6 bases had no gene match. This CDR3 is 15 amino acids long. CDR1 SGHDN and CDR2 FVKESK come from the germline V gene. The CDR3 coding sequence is TGTGCCAGCAGCGCGCCGGGACAGAATAATTCACCCCTCCACTTT. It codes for CASSAPGQNNSPLHF.

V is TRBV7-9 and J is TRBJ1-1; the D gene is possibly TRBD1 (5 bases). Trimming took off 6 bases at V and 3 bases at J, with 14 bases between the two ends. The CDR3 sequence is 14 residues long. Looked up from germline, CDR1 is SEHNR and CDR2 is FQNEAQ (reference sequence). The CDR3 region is CASRSTGTYTEAFF. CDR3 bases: TGTGCCAGCAGGTCAACCGGGACGTACACTGAAGCTTTCTTT.

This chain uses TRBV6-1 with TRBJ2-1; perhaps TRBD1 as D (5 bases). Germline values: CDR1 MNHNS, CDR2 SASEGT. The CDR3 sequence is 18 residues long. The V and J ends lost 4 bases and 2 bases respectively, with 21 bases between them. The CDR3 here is CASSGGPHGLGPYNEQFF. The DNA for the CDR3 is TGTGCCAGCAGTGGGGGCCCGCATGGCCTGGGCCCCTACAATGAGCAGTTCTTC.